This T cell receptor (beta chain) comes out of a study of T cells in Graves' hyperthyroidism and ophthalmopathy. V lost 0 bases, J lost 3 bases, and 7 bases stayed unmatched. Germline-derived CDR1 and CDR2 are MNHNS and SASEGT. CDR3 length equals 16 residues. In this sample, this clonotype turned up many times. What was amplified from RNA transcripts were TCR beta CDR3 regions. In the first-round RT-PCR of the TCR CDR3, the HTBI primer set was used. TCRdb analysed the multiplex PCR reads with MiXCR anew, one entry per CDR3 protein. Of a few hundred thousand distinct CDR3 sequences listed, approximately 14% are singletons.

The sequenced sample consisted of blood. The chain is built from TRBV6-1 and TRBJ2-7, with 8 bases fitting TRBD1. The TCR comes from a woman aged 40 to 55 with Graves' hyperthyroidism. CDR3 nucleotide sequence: TGTGCCAGCAGTGAAGCCTATGGACAGGGTTTCTACGAGCAGTACTTC. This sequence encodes CASSEAYGQGFYEQYF.